These 20 T cell receptor beta chains were all obtained from the same sample, sequenced in a study of T cells in tuberculosis. The protocol was immunoSEQ multiplex PCR, while the TCRdb copy is restricted to in-frame clones and leaves out a portion. The profile covers about 41,000 clones, with roughly 96% appearing a single time and roughly 3.6% taken by the ten largest. The sample was PBMCs. These receptors all stem from a donor between 10 and 35 years old with latent tuberculosis or without tuberculosis infection.

This chain links TRBV6-5 with TRBJ1-1; the D is unclear. The germline V gene encodes CDR1 MNHEY and CDR2 SVGAGI. The CDR3 consists of 15 residues. Between the trimmed V and J ends, which lost 4 bases and 1 base, there was a span of 13 bases. The CDR3: CASSSIGLGNTEAFF. The CDR3 DNA sequence: TGTGCCAGCAGTTCGATTGGCCTTGGGAACACTGAAGCTTTCTTT.

The chain links TRBV4-1 to TRBJ1-1, with 7 bases lining up with TRBD1. The CDR3 is 16 amino acids. Germline V CDR1 and CDR2: MGHRA, YSYEKL. V lost 1 base, J lost 1 base, and 6 bases stayed unmatched. For the CDR3, the DNA is TGCGCCAGCAGCCAAGGTGTCAGGGGGGCGAACACTGAAGCTTTCTTT. Translation gives CASSQGVRGANTEAFF.

The chain carries TRBV5-6 and TRBJ2-7; tentatively, D is TRBD1 (5 bases). The V and J ends lost 4 bases and 2 bases respectively, with 22 bases between them. From germline, CDR1 is SGHDT and CDR2 YYEEEE. The CDR3 runs 17 residues. CDR3 DNA sequence: TGTGCCAGCAGCATCCGCACTCTAAAGACAGAACCCTACGAGCAGTACTTC. Its protein is CASSIRTLKTEPYEQYF.

V is TRBV4-3 and J is TRBJ2-1, with 7 bases that match TRBD2. CDR1 and CDR2 from the germline V gene are LGHNA and YSLEER. The CDR3 extends over 14 amino acids. V gave up 4 bases and J gave up 9 bases; unmatched junction bases: 9. CDR3 loop: CASSPSSGRPEQFF. The DNA of the CDR3 is TGCGCCAGCAGCCCTAGTAGCGGGCGGCCTGAGCAGTTCTTC.

The chain recombines TRBV14 with TRBJ2-7; the D gene is possibly TRBD2 (5 bases). V was clipped by 2 bases and J by 3 bases, with 11 bases between them. Germline values: CDR1 SGHDN, CDR2 FVKESK. The CDR3 contains 14 residues. DNA for the CDR3: TGTGCCAGCAGCCAAAGAGACGGGGACTACGAGCAGTACTTC. Its protein product is CASSQRDGDYEQYF.

The rearrangement links TRBV29-1 to TRBJ1-2; 8 bases are a match to TRBD1. The V gene's germline CDR1 is SQVTM and CDR2 ANQGSEA. J was trimmed by 4 bases and V by 0 bases; bases with no gene match: 7. The CDR3 contains 15 residues. The CDR3 DNA reads TGCAGCGTTGAAGATTCCGGGACAGGATCCTATGGCTACACCTTC. This gives the protein CSVEDSGTGSYGYTF. The full variable domain, completed using reference TRBV29-1 and TRBJ1-2, is SAVISQKPSRDICQRGTSLTIQCQVDSQVTMMFWYRQQPGQSLTLIATANQGSEATYESGFVIDKFPISRPNLTFSTLTVSNMSPEDSSIYLCSVEDSGTGSYGYTFGSGTRLTVV.

This chain joins TRBV4-2 and TRBJ1-2; 9 bases are a match to TRBD1. There are 16 residues in the CDR3. V was clipped by 0 bases and J by 6 bases; unmatched bases: 8. The germline CDR1 and CDR2 sequences are LGHNA and YNFKEQ. CDR3 amino acids: CASSQEPLGQGNGYTF. DNA for the CDR3: TGTGCCAGCAGCCAAGAGCCATTAGGACAGGGGAATGGCTACACCTTC.

The rearrangement links TRBV15 to TRBJ2-3; 8 nucleotides align to TRBD1. CDR3 length equals 16 residues. CDR1 and CDR2 from the germline V gene are LNHNV and YYDKDF (reference sequence). V lost 3 bases, J lost 1 base, and 6 bases stayed unmatched. CDR3 sequence (DNA): TGTGCCACCAGCAGGGCCCCGGGACAGGGCACAGATACGCAGTATTTT. It yields the protein CATSRAPGQGTDTQYF. The full variable domain, completed using reference TRBV15 and TRBJ2-3, is DAMVIQNPRYQVTQFGKPVTLSCSQTLNHNVMYWYQQKSSQAPKLLFHYYDKDFNNEADTPDNFQSRRPNTSFCFLDIRSPGLGDTAMYLCATSRAPGQGTDTQYFGPGTRLTVL.

V is TRBV4-2 and J is TRBJ2-5; tentative D call: TRBD2 (6 bases). The CDR3 has 15 residues. Deletions cut 0 bases from V and 5 bases from J, with 13 bases between. Germline CDR1 and CDR2: LGHNA and YNFKEQ. The CDR3 sequence: CASSQERGGAETQYF. The CDR3 nucleotides read TGTGCCAGCAGCCAAGAGCGGGGCGGCGCGGAGACCCAGTACTTC.

V usage is TRBV7-9 and J usage is TRBJ2-7; 8 bases are a match to TRBD1. The CDR3 extends over 14 amino acids. Germline V CDR1 and CDR2: SEHNR, FQNEAQ (reference sequence). Trimming cost V 4 bases and J 3 bases; bases outside gene matches: 5. For the CDR3, the DNA is TGTGCCAGCAGCTCACCTGACAGGGGCTACGAGCAGTACTTC. This sequence encodes CASSSPDRGYEQYF. The whole variable domain, filled in from reference TRBV7-9 and TRBJ2-7, reads DTGVSQNPRHKITKRGQNVTFRCDPISEHNRLYWYRQTLGQGPEFLTYFQNEAQLEKSRLLSDRFSAERPKGSFSTLEIQRTEQGDSAMYLCASSSPDRGYEQYFGPGTRLTVT.

This clone was recorded once. The rearrangement links TRBV25-1 to TRBJ2-7; TRBD1 aligns across 11 bases. Germline assignment: CDR1 MGHDK and CDR2 SYGVNS. This CDR3 has 16 residues. With V trimmed by 4 bases and J by 5 bases, 10 bases remained unmatched. The CDR3 nucleotides are TGTGCCAGCAGTGGGGTTCCCGGGACAGGGGGGAACGAGCAGTACTTC. Translating gives CASSGVPGTGGNEQYF.

The chain is built from TRBV6-5 and TRBJ2-7, with D possibly matching TRBD1 (5 bases). CDR1 and CDR2 from the germline V gene are MNHEY and SVGAGI. The ends were cut back, 7 bases at V and 3 bases at J, with 10 bases in the middle. This CDR3 comprises 12 residues. CDR3 region: CASNRGFYEQYF. CDR3 coding DNA: TGTGCCAGCAATAGGGGTTTCTACGAGCAGTACTTC.

This chain connects TRBV2 to TRBJ2-4; 8 nucleotides match TRBD1. CDR1 and CDR2 (germline): SNHLY, FYNNEI. This CDR3 is built from 15 residues. After removal of 4 bases from V and 0 bases from J, the junction contained 2 bases not matched to a gene. The CDR3: CASSAGGLAKNIQYF. In DNA, the CDR3 is TGTGCCAGCAGTGCAGGGGGCCTAGCCAAAAACATTCAGTACTTC.

This chain uses TRBV30 with TRBJ1-2; D may be TRBD1 (5 bases). CDR3 length: 13 amino acids. Looked up from germline, CDR1 is GTSNPN and CDR2 is SVGIG (reference sequence). The V and J ends lost 3 bases and 0 bases respectively, with 8 bases between them. The CDR3 sequence: CAWRGPANYGYTF. For the CDR3, the DNA is TGTGCCTGGAGGGGGCCAGCTAACTATGGCTACACCTTC.

The rearrangement joins TRBV18 to TRBJ2-7; the match to TRBD1 covers 11 bases. The CDR3 is made up of 15 amino acids. Trimming at V came to 2 bases and at J to 1 base, leaving 1 base not matched to a gene. Germline values: CDR1 KGHSH, CDR2 LQKENI. DNA of the CDR3: TGTGCCAGCTCACCAGGGACAGGGGGGTCCTACGAGCAGTACTTC. It yields the protein CASSPGTGGSYEQYF.

The rearrangement links TRBV6-5 to TRBJ2-2; TRBD1 agrees at 9 bases. Germline V gene sequence: CDR1 MNHEY, CDR2 SVGAGI. The CDR3 length is 14 residues. The V gene end was trimmed by 6 bases and the J gene end by 7 bases; junction bases not matched to a gene: 6. DNA for the CDR3: TGTGCCAGCAGAAGACAGGGGGGGATCGGGGAGCTGTTTTTT. As protein: CASRRQGGIGELFF.

The chain links TRBV7-9 to TRBJ2-7; 12 nucleotides line up with TRBD2. This CDR3 contains 16 residues. Germline CDR1 SEHNR, CDR2 FQNEAQ (reference sequence). V was pared by 1 base and J by 2 bases, with 3 bases of the junction left unmatched. CDR3 in DNA: TGTGCCAGCAGCTTAGTAAGACTAGCGGGAGCCTACGAGCAGTACTTC. Translation: CASSLVRLAGAYEQYF.

This clone has a single count. The chain links TRBV6-5 to TRBJ1-6, with 8 bases that match TRBD1. After removal of 5 bases from V and 7 bases from J, the junction contained 4 bases not matched to a gene. Germline assignment: CDR1 MNHEY and CDR2 SVGAGI. CDR3 length equals 14 residues. Here the CDR3 reads CASSPTGANSPLHF. CDR3 bases: TGTGCCAGCAGTCCGACAGGGGCCAATTCACCCCTCCACTTT.

The chain couples TRBV11-2 to TRBJ1-2, with D possibly being TRBD1 (6 bases). This CDR3 comprises 15 residues. Trimming removed 6 bases at V and 3 bases at J, with 17 bases between. The germline gives CDR1 SGHAT, CDR2 FQNNGV. For the CDR3, the DNA is TGTGCCAGCAGTAATCTTGACAGGATAGACTATGGCTACACCTTC. It specifies CASSNLDRIDYGYTF.

The chain joins TRBV7-9 to TRBJ1-4, with D perhaps TRBD1 (5 bases). In germline, CDR1 is SEHNR, CDR2 FQNEAQ (reference sequence). The CDR3 length is 14 residues. Trimming took 0 bases from V and 4 from J, leaving 6 bases between them. CDR3 coding DNA: TGTGCCAGCAGCTTAGCGGGGGGTAATGAAAAACTGTTTTTT. Translation gives CASSLAGGNEKLFF.